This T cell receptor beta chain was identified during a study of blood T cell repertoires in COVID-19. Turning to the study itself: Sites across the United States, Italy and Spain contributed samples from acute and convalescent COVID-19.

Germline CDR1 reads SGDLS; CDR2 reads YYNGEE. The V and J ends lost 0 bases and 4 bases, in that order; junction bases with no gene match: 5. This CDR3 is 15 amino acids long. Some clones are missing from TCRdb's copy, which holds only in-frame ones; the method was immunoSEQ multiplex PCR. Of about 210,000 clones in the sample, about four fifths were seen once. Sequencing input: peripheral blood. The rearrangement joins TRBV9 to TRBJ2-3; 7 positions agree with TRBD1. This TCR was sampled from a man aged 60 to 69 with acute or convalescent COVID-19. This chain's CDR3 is CASSVEGARADTQYF. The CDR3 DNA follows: TGTGCCAGCAGCGTAGAGGGGGCGAGGGCAGATACGCAGTATTTT.